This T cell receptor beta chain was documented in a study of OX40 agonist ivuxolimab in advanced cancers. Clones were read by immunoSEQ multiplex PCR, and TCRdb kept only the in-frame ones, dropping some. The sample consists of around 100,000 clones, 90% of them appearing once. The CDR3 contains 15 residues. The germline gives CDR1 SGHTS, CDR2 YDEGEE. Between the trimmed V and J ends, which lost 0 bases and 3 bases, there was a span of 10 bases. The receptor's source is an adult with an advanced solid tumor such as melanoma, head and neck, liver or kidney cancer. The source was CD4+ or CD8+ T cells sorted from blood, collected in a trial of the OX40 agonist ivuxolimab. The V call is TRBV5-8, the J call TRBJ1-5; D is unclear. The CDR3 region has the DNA TGTGCCAGCAGCTTGGCCGGCAGCTTCAATCAGCCCCAGCATTTT. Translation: CASSLAGSFNQPQHF.